This T cell receptor beta chain was sequenced for a study of blood T cell repertoires in COVID-19 (dated by TCRdb to about 2020). Study-level background: Samples from collaborators originated in the United States, Italy and Spain and spanned both the acute and convalescent phases of COVID-19. The prospective study material was composed of cDNA or gDNA derived from T cells, B-cell-depleted T cells, or PBMCs. Deeply sampled blood TCRbeta repertoires from subjects exposed to, actively infected with, or recovered from COVID-19 were included in the dataset. A freely available public database, intended as a resource for researchers studying the immune response to SARS-CoV-2, is where the repertoires were released. Samples came from the ongoing ImmuneRACE study (first 160 participants) plus 1,254 subjects from 6 global collaborators. The sample metadata nearly always contained a de-identified subject ID, COVID-19 status, age in years and sex. Where available, HLA class I and class II types were taken from metadata supplied by the sample provider and were not determined by assay-based typing. What the research found in general, with its limitations: The quantity of clinical and demographic metadata differed by source and by participant and was supplied without curation.

This clone came up many times. Its binding antigen is unknown. No quality values exist for individual bases; no much larger clone is one base distant. In the prospective study, participants were roughly 18 to 95 years old, resided in 24 geographic areas of the United States, and were enrolled through a virtual design. In the prospective study, participants were assigned to cohorts based on the clinical history participants reported in a screening survey and a study questionnaire. ImmuneRACE Cohort 3 recovered participants were defined by two consecutive negative NP/OP PCR tests, healthcare professional clearance, or symptom resolution. Each participant in the prospective study had whole blood, serum and a nasopharyngeal or oropharyngeal swab collected by mobile phlebotomists. Additional blood draws and questionnaires over an approximately two-month period could optionally be provided by prospective study participants. Blood samples from the prospective study were shipped frozen or at room temperature prior to DNA extraction.

Trimming removed 6 bases from V and 7 bases from J; the gene matches leave 12 bases unexplained. In the germline V gene, CDR1 corresponds to MNHEY and CDR2 to SVGEGT. The CDR3 has 15 amino acids, counting the end cysteine and phenylalanine. Only the CDR3 region is kept as DNA, spanning 45 bases read in frame from base 1. TCRbeta CDR3 regions were amplified from genomic DNA using the immunoSEQ Assay, a bias-controlled multiplex PCR. The paper's processing steps were these. Nucleated cell counts per sample were estimated from amplification of reference gene primers within the assay. To quantify the absolute abundance of each unique TCRbeta CDR3 rearrangement, sequence reads were collapsed and filtered. For each sample, productive Simpson clonality was calculated as the square root of Simpson's diversity index over productive rearrangements. Sourced from immuneACCESS, this table was stored by TCRdb with only in-frame sequences that have V and J called. A share of the clones is absent; for the studies checked, an unresolved V gene accounts for under half, and the remainder has no known explanation. The V and J calls and the clone size are those of that table, but D and trimming were determined from the DNA. The sample profile shows some 130,000 clones; roughly 80% of them were found once. The ten largest clonotypes hold more than 15% of the sample.

The rearranged segments are TRBV6-2 or TRBV6-3 and TRBJ2-3; 8 bases in between match TRBD1. The receptor was isolated from a man aged 25 to 40 who had recovered from COVID-19. Sequencing used PBMCs or T cells enriched from blood (not recorded which). The sequenced DNA: TGTGCCAGCAGCAACTGGACAGGGTGGTGGAATACGCAGTATTTT. The encoded protein is CASSNWTGWWNTQYF.